These T cell receptor beta chains were read from a single sample in a study of cytomegalovirus exposure and HLA in healthy donors. Data came from immunoSEQ multiplex PCR; TCRdb stores just in-frame clones and leaves some out. The sample lists nearly 200,000 clones; 80% to 85% were seen once. Sample: PBMCs. The receptors come from a woman in her forties or fifties in good health and CMV-seropositive. The CDR3 runs from the conserved cysteine through the conserved F or W. Fields, in order: V gene, D gene, J gene, CDR3 protein. D genes are given only for firm matches.

v_gene: TRBV19; d_gene: TRBD1; j_gene: TRBJ1-5; CDR3aa: CASSIDGTGSYSNQPQHF
v_gene: TRBV2; d_gene: TRBD1; j_gene: TRBJ2-7; CDR3aa: CASSDRGLEQCF
v_gene: TRBV5-6; d_gene: TRBD2; j_gene: TRBJ2-7; CDR3aa: CASSPGGDEQYF
v_gene: TRBV14; d_gene: TRBD1; j_gene: TRBJ2-7; CDR3aa: CASSPRTGDKQYF
v_gene: TRBV6-5; d_gene: -; j_gene: TRBJ1-1; CDR3aa: CASRSVNTEAFF
v_gene: TRBV11-2; d_gene: -; j_gene: TRBJ1-2; CDR3aa: CASSSDLANYGYPF
v_gene: TRBV5-1; d_gene: TRBD2; j_gene: TRBJ2-3; CDR3aa: CASSIGTSGGPADTQYF
v_gene: TRBV11-2; d_gene: TRBD1; j_gene: TRBJ2-1; CDR3aa: CASRRPGQGYNEQFF
v_gene: TRBV6-1; d_gene: -; j_gene: TRBJ1-5; CDR3aa: CASSERGIINQPQHF
v_gene: TRBV6-1; d_gene: -; j_gene: TRBJ2-7; CDR3aa: CASRLEQGTYEQYF
v_gene: TRBV9; d_gene: -; j_gene: TRBJ2-1; CDR3aa: CASSAASDEQFF
v_gene: TRBV15; d_gene: TRBD1; j_gene: TRBJ2-4; CDR3aa: CATSRFGQGATKNSQYF
v_gene: TRBV6-5; d_gene: -; j_gene: TRBJ1-1; CDR3aa: CASSTAGRRNTEAFF
v_gene: TRBV5-1; d_gene: TRBD2; j_gene: TRBJ2-3; CDR3aa: CASRVLAGLTDTQYF
v_gene: TRBV7-2; d_gene: TRBD2; j_gene: TRBJ2-7; CDR3aa: CASSSIAGGPYEQYF
v_gene: TRBV7-6; d_gene: -; j_gene: TRBJ2-7; CDR3aa: CASSFTTAQEQYF
v_gene: TRBV18; d_gene: TRBD1; j_gene: TRBJ1-4; CDR3aa: CASSPSGGTNEKLFF
v_gene: TRBV5-4; d_gene: TRBD1; j_gene: TRBJ2-5; CDR3aa: CASSSDRGETQYF
v_gene: TRBV7-2; d_gene: -; j_gene: TRBJ1-5; CDR3aa: CASSVGRQDSNQPQHF
v_gene: TRBV28; d_gene: -; j_gene: TRBJ2-4; CDR3aa: CASSLPGIKNIQYF
v_gene: TRBV28; d_gene: TRBD2; j_gene: TRBJ2-1; CDR3aa: CASTRLAGADRPFF
v_gene: TRBV4-3; d_gene: -; j_gene: TRBJ1-5; CDR3aa: CASSQDHGGDQPQHF
v_gene: TRBV20-1; d_gene: TRBD1; j_gene: TRBJ2-1; CDR3aa: CSARGQGKQFF
v_gene: TRBV7-2; d_gene: -; j_gene: TRBJ2-7; CDR3aa: CASSIQGSEQYF
v_gene: TRBV25-1; d_gene: -; j_gene: TRBJ2-3; CDR3aa: CASSVQGSTDTQYF
v_gene: TRBV7-7; d_gene: TRBD1; j_gene: TRBJ1-3; CDR3aa: CASSLGGTDSGNTIYF
v_gene: TRBV11-1; d_gene: -; j_gene: TRBJ1-1; CDR3aa: CASGTPERLEAFF
v_gene: TRBV7-2; d_gene: -; j_gene: TRBJ2-1; CDR3aa: CASSLARVGGLNEQFF
v_gene: TRBV4-1; d_gene: -; j_gene: TRBJ1-2; CDR3aa: CASSQEAREGGYTF
v_gene: TRBV6-5; d_gene: -; j_gene: TRBJ2-5; CDR3aa: CASSYTHFRGGEQYF
v_gene: TRBV9; d_gene: -; j_gene: TRBJ2-2; CDR3aa: CASSVAGGYTGELFF
v_gene: TRBV5-1; d_gene: -; j_gene: TRBJ2-2; CDR3aa: CASILLSAGELFF
v_gene: TRBV7-2; d_gene: -; j_gene: TRBJ2-2; CDR3aa: CASSLKGSTNTGELFF
v_gene: TRBV27; d_gene: -; j_gene: TRBJ2-1; CDR3aa: CASRRAGESYNEQFF